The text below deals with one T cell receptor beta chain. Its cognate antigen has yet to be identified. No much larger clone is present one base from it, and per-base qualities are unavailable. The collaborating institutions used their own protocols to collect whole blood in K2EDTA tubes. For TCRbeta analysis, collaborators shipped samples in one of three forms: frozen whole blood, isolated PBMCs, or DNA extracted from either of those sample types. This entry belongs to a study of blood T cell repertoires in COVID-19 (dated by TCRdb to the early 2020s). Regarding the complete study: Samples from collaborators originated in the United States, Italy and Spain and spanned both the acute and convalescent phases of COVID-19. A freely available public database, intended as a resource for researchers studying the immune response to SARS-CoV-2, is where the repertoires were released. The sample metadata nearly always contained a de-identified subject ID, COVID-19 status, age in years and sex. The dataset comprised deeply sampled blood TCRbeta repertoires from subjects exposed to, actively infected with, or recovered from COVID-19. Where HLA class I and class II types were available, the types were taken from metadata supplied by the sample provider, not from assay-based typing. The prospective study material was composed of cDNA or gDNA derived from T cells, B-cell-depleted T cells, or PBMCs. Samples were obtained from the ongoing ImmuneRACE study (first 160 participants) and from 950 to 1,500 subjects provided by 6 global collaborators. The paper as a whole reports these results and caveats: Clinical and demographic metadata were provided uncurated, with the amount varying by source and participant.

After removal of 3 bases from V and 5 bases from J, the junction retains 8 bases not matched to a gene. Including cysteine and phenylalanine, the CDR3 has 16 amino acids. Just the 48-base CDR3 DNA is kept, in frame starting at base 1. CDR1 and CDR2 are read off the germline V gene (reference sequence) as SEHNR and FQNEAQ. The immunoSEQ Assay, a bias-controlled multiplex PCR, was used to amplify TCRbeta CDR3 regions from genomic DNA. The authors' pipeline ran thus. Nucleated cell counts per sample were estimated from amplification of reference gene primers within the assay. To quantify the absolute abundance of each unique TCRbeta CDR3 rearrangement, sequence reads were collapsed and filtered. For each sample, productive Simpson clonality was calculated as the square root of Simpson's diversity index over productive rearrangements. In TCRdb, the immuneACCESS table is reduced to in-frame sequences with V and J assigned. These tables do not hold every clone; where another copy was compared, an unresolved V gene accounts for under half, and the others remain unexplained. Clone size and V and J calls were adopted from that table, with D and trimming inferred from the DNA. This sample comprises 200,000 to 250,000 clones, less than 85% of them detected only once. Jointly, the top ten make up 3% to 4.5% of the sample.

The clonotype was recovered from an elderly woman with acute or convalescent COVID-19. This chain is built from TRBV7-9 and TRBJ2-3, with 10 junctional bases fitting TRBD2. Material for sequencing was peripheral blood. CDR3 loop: CASSLHLAGAGDTQYF. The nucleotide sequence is TGTGCCAGCAGCTTGCACCTAGCGGGGGCGGGAGATACGCAGTATTTT. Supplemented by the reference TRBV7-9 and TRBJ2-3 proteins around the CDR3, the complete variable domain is DTGVSQNPRHKITKRGQNVTFRCDPISEHNRLYWYRQTLGQGPEFLTYFQNEAQLEKSRLLSDRFSAERPKGSFSTLEIQRTEQGDSAMYLCASSLHLAGAGDTQYFGPGTRLTVL.